This T cell receptor (beta chain) comes out of a study of identical twins. Germline CDR1 reads SGDLS; CDR2 reads YYNGEE. The CDR3 sequence is 14 residues long. V was trimmed by 0 bases and J by 5 bases, leaving 11 bases between them. Of note for this clonotype: The antigen is undetermined.

TCRdb reprocessed the 5' RACE reads via MiXCR and lists one record per CDR3 protein. The sample consists of over 500,000 distinct CDR3 sequences, 22% of them appearing once. Study-wide points: There were fewer insertions in abundant cord blood beta clonotypes, but memory repertoires showed no such pattern.

This sample was shared with a second study, whose subject was T cells expressing NK-cell markers.

V is TRBV9 and J is TRBJ1-1, with D tentatively TRBD1 (5 bases). This receptor was identified in a woman between 18 and 29 years old in good health. The sequencing input was CD4+ T cells sorted from blood. CDR3 loop: CASSVGGKQTEAFF. The CDR3 DNA reads as TGTGCCAGCAGCGTAGGGGGGAAGCAAACTGAAGCTTTCTTT.